What follows are 4 T cell receptor beta chains derived from one specimen sequenced in a study of blood T cell repertoires in COVID-19. Measured with immunoSEQ multiplex PCR; TCRdb has only the in-frame clones, and not every one. The sample consists of about 150,000 clones, roughly nine tenths of them appearing once. Source material: peripheral blood. The source of these receptors is a human donor in a cohort sampled during active COVID-19.

J is TRBJ2-7 and V is TRBV20-1; D is perhaps TRBD1 (5 bases). Germline V gene lookup returns CDR1 DFQATT and CDR2 SNEGSKA (reference sequence). This CDR3 comprises 12 residues. Between the trimmed V and J ends, which lost 3 bases and 7 bases, there was a span of 13 bases. The CDR3 loop reads CSASSLGQEQYF. As DNA, the CDR3 is TGCAGTGCTAGTTCCTTGGGGCAGGAGCAGTACTTC.

The chain joins TRBV19 to TRBJ1-1; tentative D call: TRBD1 (5 bases). This CDR3 is 14 amino acids long. V was trimmed by 2 bases and J by 1 base, leaving 8 bases between them. Germline-derived CDR1 and CDR2 are LNHDA and SQIVND (reference sequence). DNA of the CDR3: TGTGCCAGTAGTATACGGGGGACGAACACTGAAGCTTTCTTT. Protein product: CASSIRGTNTEAFF. The complete variable domain, with remaining parts taken from reference TRBV19 and TRBJ1-1, reads DGGITQSPKYLFRKEGQNVTLSCEQNLNHDAMYWYRQDPGQGLRLIYYSQIVNDFQKGDIAEGYSVSREKKESFPLTVTSAQKNPTAFYLCASSIRGTNTEAFFGQGTRLTVV.

The V gene is TRBV12-3 or TRBV12-4, the J gene TRBJ2-7; D unresolved. V was shortened by 5 bases and J by 4 bases, with 12 bases between the two germline ends. The CDR3 totals 13 residues. CDR3 nucleotides: TGTGCCAGCAGTCCTTCTTCGAGGTACGAGCAGTACTTC. Translated, it gives CASSPSSRYEQYF.

V is TRBV11-2 and J is TRBJ1-2; TRBD1 might be the D (5 bases). Germline CDR1 SGHAT, CDR2 FQNNGV. The CDR3 runs 13 residues. V gave up 5 bases and J gave up 6 bases, with 13 bases separating them. Here the CDR3 reads CASSPDTDHGYTF. DNA for the CDR3: TGTGCCAGCAGCCCGGACACGGACCATGGCTACACCTTC. The full variable domain, rest sourced from reference TRBV11-2 and TRBJ1-2, is EAGVAQSPRYKIIEKRQSVAFWCNPISGHATLYWYQQILGQGPKLLIQFQNNGVVDDSQLPKDRFSAERLKGVDSTLKIQPAKLEDSAVYLCASSPDTDHGYTFGSGTRLTVV.